The entry below describes one T cell receptor (beta chain). This entry is derived from a study of OX40 agonist ivuxolimab in advanced cancers. This CDR3 contains 14 residues. Clones were sequenced by immunoSEQ multiplex PCR, and TCRdb holds only the in-frame ones, with some missing. The sample yields more than 90,000 clones, 70% to 85% seen once. The TCR sequence derives from an adult with an advanced solid tumor such as melanoma, head and neck, liver or kidney cancer. The sequenced sample was CD4+ or CD8+ T cells sorted from blood, obtained in a trial of the OX40 agonist ivuxolimab. The chain carries TRBV1 and TRBJ1-4. TRBV1 is a listed pseudogene. CDR3: CTSSLAGGTEKLFF. CDR3 nucleotides: TGCACCAGCAGCCTGGCCGGGGGGACGGAAAAACTGTTTTTT.